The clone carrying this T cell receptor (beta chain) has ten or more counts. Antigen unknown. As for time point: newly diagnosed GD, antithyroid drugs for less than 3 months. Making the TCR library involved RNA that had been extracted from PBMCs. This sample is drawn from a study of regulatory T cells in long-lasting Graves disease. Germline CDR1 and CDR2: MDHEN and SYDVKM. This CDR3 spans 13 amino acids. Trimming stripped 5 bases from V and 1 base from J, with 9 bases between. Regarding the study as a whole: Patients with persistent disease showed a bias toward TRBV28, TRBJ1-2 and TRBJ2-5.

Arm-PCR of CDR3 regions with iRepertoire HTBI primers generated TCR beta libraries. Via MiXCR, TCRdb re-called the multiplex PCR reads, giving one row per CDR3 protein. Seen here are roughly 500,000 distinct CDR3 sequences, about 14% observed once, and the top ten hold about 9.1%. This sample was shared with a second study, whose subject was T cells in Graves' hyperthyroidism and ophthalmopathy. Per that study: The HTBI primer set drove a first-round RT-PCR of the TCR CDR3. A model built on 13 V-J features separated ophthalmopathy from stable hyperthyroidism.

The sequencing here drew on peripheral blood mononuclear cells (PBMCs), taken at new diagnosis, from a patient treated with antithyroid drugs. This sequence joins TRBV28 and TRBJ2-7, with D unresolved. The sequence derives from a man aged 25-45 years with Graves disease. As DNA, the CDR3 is TGTGCCAGCAGTCGAGGTCGTTCCTACGAGCAGTACTTC. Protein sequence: CASSRGRSYEQYF.